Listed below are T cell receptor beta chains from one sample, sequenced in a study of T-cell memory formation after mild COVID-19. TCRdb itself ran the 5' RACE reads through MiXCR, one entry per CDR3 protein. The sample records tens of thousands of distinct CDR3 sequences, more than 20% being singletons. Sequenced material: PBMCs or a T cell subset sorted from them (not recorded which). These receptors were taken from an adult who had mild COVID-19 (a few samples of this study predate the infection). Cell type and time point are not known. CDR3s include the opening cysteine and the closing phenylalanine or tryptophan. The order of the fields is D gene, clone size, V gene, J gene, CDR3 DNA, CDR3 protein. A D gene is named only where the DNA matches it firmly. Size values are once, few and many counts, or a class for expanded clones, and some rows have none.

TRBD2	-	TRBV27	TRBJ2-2	TGTGCCAGCAGACTAGCGGGAGCGGACGGGGAGCTGTTTTTT	CASRLAGADGELFF
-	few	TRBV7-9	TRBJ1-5	TGTGCCAGCAGCTTAGTAGAGTGGGGGGAGGGCAATCAGCCCCAGCATTTT	CASSLVEWGEGNQPQHF
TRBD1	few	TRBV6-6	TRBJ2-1	TGTGCCAGCAGTTATGGGATTTCCGGGACAGGGTTCTACCAGTTCTTC	CASSYGISGTGFYQFF
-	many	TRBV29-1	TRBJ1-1	TGCAGCGCCGGCCGGTGGGAGGCGGGAACTGAAGCTTTCTTT	CSAGRWEAGTEAFF
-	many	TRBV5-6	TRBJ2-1	TGTGCCAGCAGCACCGGGGGTAGGAACAATGAGCAGTTCTTC	CASSTGGRNNEQFF
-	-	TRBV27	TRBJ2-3	TGTGCCAGCAGTTCCCCCATCGGGGGGACAACTAGCACAGATACGCAGTATTTT	CASSSPIGGTTSTDTQYF
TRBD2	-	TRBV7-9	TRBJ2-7	TGTGCCAGCAGCTCGACTAGCAGCGAGCAGTACTTC	CASSSTSSEQYF
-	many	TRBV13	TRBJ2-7	TGTGCCAGCAGCCTACGAAGGGACTTGGCGGCCTACGAGCAGTACTTC	CASSLRRDLAAYEQYF
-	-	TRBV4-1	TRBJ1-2	TGCGCCAGCAGCCAAGAGGACACAGGCCTCGCGATGGGCTACACCTTC	CASSQEDTGLAMGYTF
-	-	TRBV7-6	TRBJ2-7	TGTGCCAGCAGCTTAGGAGGGCAGGGCGAGCAGTACTTC	CASSLGGQGEQYF
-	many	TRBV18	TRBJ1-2	TGTGCCAGCACCCGGGAGTCTGGCTACACCTTC	CASTRESGYTF
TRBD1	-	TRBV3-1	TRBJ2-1	TGTGCCAGCAGCCACCTTAGACAGGGGGTAAACAATGAGCAGTTCTTC	CASSHLRQGVNNEQFF
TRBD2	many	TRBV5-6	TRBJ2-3	TGTGCCAGCAGCTTGGAGACTAGCGGGATATCAGATACGCAGTATTTT	CASSLETSGISDTQYF
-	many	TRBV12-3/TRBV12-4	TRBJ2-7	TGTGCCAGCAGACCTTCGGGGCCGATCGAGCAGTACTTC	CASRPSGPIEQYF
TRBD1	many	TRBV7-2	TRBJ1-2	TGTGCCAGCAGCTTGGGACAGGGGAGTGGCTACACCTTC	CASSLGQGSGYTF
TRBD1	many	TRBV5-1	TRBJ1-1	TGCGCCAGCAGCCGGACAGGGTTGAAGGACACTGAAGCTTTCTTT	CASSRTGLKDTEAFF
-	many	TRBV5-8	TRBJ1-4	TGTGCCAGCAGCTTGGCGTTCTTGGTAAATCGGGAAAAACTGTTTTTT	CASSLAFLVNREKLFF
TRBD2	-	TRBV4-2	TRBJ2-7	TGTGCCAGCAGCCAGAACCAATTTAGCGGGAGAGGCTCCTACGAGCAGTACTTC	CASSQNQFSGRGSYEQYF
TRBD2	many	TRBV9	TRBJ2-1	TGTGCCAGCAGGGCGGTAGCGGGAGAATACAATGAGCAGTTCTTC	CASRAVAGEYNEQFF
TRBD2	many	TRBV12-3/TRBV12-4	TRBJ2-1	TGTGCCAGCAGTCCTGGAGGACTAGGCTACAATGAGCAGTTCTTC	CASSPGGLGYNEQFF
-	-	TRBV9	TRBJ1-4	TGTGCCAGCAGCGTAGGTCGGACGGCAGAAAAACTGTTTTTT	CASSVGRTAEKLFF
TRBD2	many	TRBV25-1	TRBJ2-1	TGTGCCAGCAGTGAAGATGGCGGGGGGGCCTACAATGAGCAGTTCTTC	CASSEDGGGAYNEQFF
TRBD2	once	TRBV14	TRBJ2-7	TGTGCCAGCAGCCAAGAGCTAGCGGGTTTCTACGAGCAGTACTTC	CASSQELAGFYEQYF
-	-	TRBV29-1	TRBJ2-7	TGCAGCGTTGAGGTCAGGAACTCCTACGAGCAGTACTTC	CSVEVRNSYEQYF
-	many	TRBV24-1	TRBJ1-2	TGTGCCACCAGTGATCGCCACCGAGGATCGGGTAACTATGGCTACACCTTC	CATSDRHRGSGNYGYTF
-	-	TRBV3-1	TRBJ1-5	TGTGCCAGCAGCCGGGACGGCGGTGGTGCGCCCCAGCATTTT	CASSRDGGGAPQHF
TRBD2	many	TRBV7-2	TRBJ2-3	TGTGCCAGCAGCGATCGACTAGCGGGGCCAGATACGCAGTATTTT	CASSDRLAGPDTQYF
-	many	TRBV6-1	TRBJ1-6	TGTGCCAGCCGCAGCGGAGGGAGAGGGGATTCACCCCTCCACTTT	CASRSGGRGDSPLHF
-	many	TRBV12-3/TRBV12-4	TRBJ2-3	TGTGCCAGCAGTTTAATGTTATCGCCAGATACGCAGTATTTT	CASSLMLSPDTQYF
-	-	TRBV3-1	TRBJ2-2	TGTGCCAGCAGCCAAGATCTGGCCGGGACCTGGGGGAACACCGGGGAGCTGTTTTTT	CASSQDLAGTWGNTGELFF
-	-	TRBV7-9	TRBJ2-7	TGTGCCAGCAGCCCCACCCAACCCGAGCAGTACTTC	CASSPTQPEQYF
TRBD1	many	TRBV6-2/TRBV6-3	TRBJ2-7	TGTGCCAGCAGTTACTCGAAGGACAGGGGGCGGTACGAGCAGTACTTC	CASSYSKDRGRYEQYF